The 9 T cell receptor beta chains reported below all come from one sample, sequenced in a study of blood T cell repertoires in COVID-19. TCRdb's copy holds only in-frame clones and misses some; the assay was immunoSEQ multiplex PCR. The data contain 250,000 to 400,000 clones, about 90% of them seen just once; the ten biggest clones take up less than 3.5%. The sequenced material came from peripheral blood. The receptors derive from a woman aged 25 to 45 with COVID-19, enrolled during active disease.

The chain combines TRBV10-3 with TRBJ2-5; unclear D gene. Germline V gene sequence: CDR1 ENHRY, CDR2 SYGVKD. The CDR3 consists of 13 residues. Between the trimmed V and J ends, which lost 2 bases and 1 base, there was a span of 5 bases. CDR3 residues: CAISEEVQETQYF. The CDR3 nucleotides read TGTGCCATCAGTGAGGAGGTCCAAGAGACCCAGTACTTC.

This sequence joins TRBV6-6 and TRBJ1-2; D unclear. Trimming stripped 6 bases from V and 3 bases from J, with 5 bases between. Germline V gene data show CDR1 as MNHNY and CDR2 as SVGAGI (reference sequence). CDR3 length: 11 amino acids. For the CDR3, the DNA is TGTGCCAGCAGGACTGACTATGGCTACACCTTC. It codes for CASRTDYGYTF.

V and J are TRBV28 and TRBJ1-2; D not certain. From germline, CDR1 is MDHEN and CDR2 SYDVKM. V dropped 4 bases and J dropped 4 bases, with 22 bases sitting between them. The CDR3 consists of 17 residues. CDR3 loop: CASSSPLIEILGYGYTF. Here the CDR3 DNA reads TGTGCCAGCAGTTCCCCTCTTATAGAAATTCTTGGCTATGGCTACACCTTC.

V usage is TRBV5-1 and J usage is TRBJ2-5; the match to TRBD2 covers 9 bases. With 1 base clipped from V and 5 bases from J, the junction kept 6 bases outside the gene matches. The length of the CDR3 is 15 residues. The V gene's germline CDR1 is SGHRS and CDR2 YFSETQ. CDR3 loop: CASSLIASGIETQYF. In DNA, the CDR3 is TGCGCCAGCAGCTTGATAGCTAGCGGGATCGAGACCCAGTACTTC.

This chain links TRBV7-9 with TRBJ1-2; 9 bases match TRBD1. This CDR3 has 14 amino acids. Germline V gene sequence: CDR1 SEHNR, CDR2 FQNEAQ (reference sequence). J gave up 8 bases and V 3 bases, and 7 bases lay outside the gene matches. CDR3 protein: CASSFTGGVRGYTF. As DNA, the CDR3 is TGTGCCAGCAGCTTTACAGGGGGCGTGCGGGGCTACACCTTC.

This rearrangement joins TRBV7-8 to TRBJ2-7, with D perhaps TRBD2 (5 bases). CDR1 and CDR2 (germline): SGHVS, FQNEAQ. The CDR3 is made up of 14 amino acids. Trimming shortened V by 6 bases and J by 5 bases, and 17 bases separated the two germline ends. Here the CDR3 reads CASSEGFKFDEQYF. CDR3 DNA sequence: TGTGCCAGCAGTGAGGGATTTAAGTTTGACGAGCAGTACTTC.

This chain uses TRBV4-2 with TRBJ1-5, with D unclear. Germline lookup yields CDR1 LGHNA and CDR2 YNFKEQ. The CDR3 extends over 15 amino acids. V shed 0 bases and J shed 0 bases, with 6 bases lying between them. The CDR3 DNA reads TGTGCCAGCAGCCAAGAAAGCCTTAGCAATCAGCCCCAGCATTTT. This sequence encodes CASSQESLSNQPQHF.

This clone was seen a handful of times. The chain employs TRBV6-6 and TRBJ1-1; D gene ambiguous. This CDR3 has 13 amino acids. The germline V gene has CDR1 MNHNY and CDR2 SVGAGI (reference sequence). The germline V and J ends were trimmed by 7 bases and 1 base, with 10 bases remaining between them. Here the CDR3 reads CASTAERNTEAFF. CDR3 nucleotide sequence: TGTGCCAGCACCGCGGAAAGGAACACTGAAGCTTTCTTT.

The chain recombines TRBV6-4 with TRBJ2-1, with 9 positions matching TRBD1. The CDR3 loop spans 16 amino acids. J lost 6 bases, V lost 2 bases, and 8 bases had no gene match. The germline V gene encodes CDR1 MRHNA and CDR2 SNTAGT. CDR3 region: CASSDAGTGIINEQFF. For the CDR3, the DNA is TGTGCCAGCAGTGACGCCGGGACAGGGATAATCAATGAGCAGTTCTTC.